What follows describes a single TCR beta chain. Its antigen is still unknown. The cohort comprised some 680 healthy bone marrow donors. At the time of sampling, every cohort member was nominally healthy, though immune exposures that went unrecorded were likely present. The donor was CMV seropositive and was included in the group of 270 or so seropositive cohort members. Each donor provided a peripheral blood sample, and peripheral blood mononuclear cells were used for TCR beta sequencing. The Qiagen DNeasy Blood Extraction Kit was used to extract genomic DNA from the blood cell samples. This record belongs to a study of cytomegalovirus exposure and HLA in healthy donors listed by TCRdb under 2017. For the wider study: According to an earlier analysis of a few hundred of the donors, about 179 million T cells yielded over 90 million unique TCR beta sequences and about 300 Gb of sequence data. An early release that covered fewer than 750 HLA-typed donors contained about 300 gigabases of sequencing data and tens of millions of unique TCR sequences. The genetic ancestry cluster associated with self-reported Caucasian donors included 81% of the approximately 430 genotyped donors. The study aimed to test whether cataloging public T cell receptors could reveal signatures of past pathogen exposure. Using immunosequencing, the study profiled T cell repertoires from roughly 650 subjects and related those repertoires to cytomegalovirus serostatus. A separate validation cohort of roughly 120 different subjects was used in addition to the approximately 700-subject first cohort. The study combined high-throughput TCR immunosequencing, statistical association of individual TCRs with disease status, and machine learning to predict cytomegalovirus infection status. A later analysis re-analyzed previously published TCR beta repertoires from hundreds of donors and added high-resolution HLA genotyping to study TCR occurrence patterns. Rather than drawing on any new phenotypic data, the later analysis identified candidate immune exposures from TCR beta sequences and the way those sequences occurred across donors. An earlier analysis of some 500 of the donors used high-throughput TCR beta sequencing to judge whether each TCR beta V gene segment behaved as functional or pseudogenic. Donor age, sex, ethnicity and CMV serostatus were compiled alongside the repertoire data. A later genetic analysis took genome-wide SNP genotypes for about 65% of the roughly 670 donors and used that subset as a discovery cohort. Every discovery cohort repertoire had been produced on one sequencing platform. Both class I and class II loci were covered by HLA typing, at four-digit resolution. Typing coverage differed by locus: A, B, C, DRB1 and DQB1 were typed in about 629-640 donors, DQA1 in about 500, DPA1 in some 570, and DPB1 in about 450. Roughly five DR-DQ haplotypes were handled as single units for association and clustering because linkage in the cohort was strong. Among about 370 genotyped donors of the cohort, an average of about 240,000 unique TCR beta nucleotide sequences was sequenced per donor, of which about 20% were non-productive. The investigation overall reported the following: In vitro tests confirmed that a few of the cytomegalovirus-associated TCR beta chains recognize cytomegalovirus antigens. Because some donors lacked HLA typing at each locus, the association tests relied only on the typed subset. Because counts were too low, about 15 rarely observed V segments, including chromosome 9 orphons, were left out of the earlier analysis of over 550 of the donors. It was suggested by the authors that the approach could potentially be generalized to other disease states and immunological phenotypes. In a later analysis, the rate of TCR association differed among HLA loci, with DRB1 alleles having the most associated TCRs and HLA-C alleles having the fewest. Compared with equally common non-associated chains, HLA-associated TCR beta chains in a later analysis were more clonally expanded and had lower generation probabilities. Only TCR beta chains were sequenced in this cohort, and the absence of alpha or paired-chain data limited detectable features. In both the original and validation cohorts, the classifier was reported to diagnose cytomegalovirus status with high specificity and sensitivity. The presence/absence analyses assumed that sequencing depth was roughly uniform across donors, and that assumption may not be true. At a false discovery rate of 0.05, a later analysis linked around 15,000 TCR beta sequences to specific HLA alleles. According to a later genetic analysis, donors in an Asian-associated ancestry cluster had fewer N-insertions in productive TCRs than the approximately 700-donor mean. In a later analysis, most CMV-associated TCR beta chains were found to appear HLA-restricted, with HLA associations seemingly driven largely by CMV exposure. The study gave a list of under 200 TCR beta chains associated with cytomegalovirus. Most TCR sequences were seen in very few donors, while some public TCRs were found in many individuals. Broadly in line with IMGT annotations, most TCR beta V segments showed up in productive rearrangements about 87% or about 30% of the time in an earlier analysis of approximately 640 of the donors. Linkage disequilibrium might explain the correlated functional status among segregating V segments, but an unknown experimental factor could not be excluded. In a later analysis, several top co-occurrence clusters were reported to appear linked to parvovirus B19, influenza, CMV and Epstein-Barr virus. A later genetic analysis associated a missense DCLRE1C variant with V-gene and J-gene trimming of TCR beta chains, and an independent cohort replicated the association. A further reported finding was that TCR beta sequences accurately predicted the HLA-A and HLA-B alleles for most subjects in the first cohort. The 87-base-pair reads could not distinguish some IMGT-functional V segments, including TRBV6-2 and TRBV6-3, so those segments were excluded. When HLA alleles, especially DR and DQ, strongly co-occurred, TCR associations were difficult to assign to individual alleles. CMV serostatus was the only immune exposure information available for the cohort. A cluster of highly shared sequence variants was judged likely to represent a technical artifact of the sequencing pipeline.

V sheds 1 base and J sheds 7 bases, leaving 8 bases between their ends. Taken from the germline V gene, the CDR1 and CDR2 loops are SGHTA and FQGNSA. The CDR3 covers 13 residues, taking in both the cysteine and the phenylalanine. Only CDR3 DNA is held: 39 bases, read in frame from base 1. The library was obtained by the immunoSEQ multiplex PCR assay. For the multiplex PCR, a mixture combining 60 forward primers for TCR Vbeta segments and 13 reverse primers for TCR Jbeta segments was used. A multiplex PCR assay on genomic DNA amplified the CDR3 region of rearranged TCR beta genes. Amplified TCR beta libraries were sequenced as 87-base-pair reads on the Illumina HiSeq System. Under the source paper's analysis protocol: A later analysis counted some 74 million unique TCR beta chains across the approximately 700 repertoires, and around 12 million of these chains were shared by at least two donors. Raw reads were error-corrected and collapsed into unique sequences with a nearest-neighbor algorithm that merged closely related sequences to remove PCR and sequencing errors. V, D and J gene segments were assigned by aligning CDR3 sequences to IMGT reference sequences. Each retained sequence needed at least a six-nucleotide match to both a V gene segment and a J gene segment. Rearrangements were called productive when the CDR3 lacked stop codons and stayed in frame with V and J; all others were non-productive. Following IMGT convention, CDR3 was defined as the stretch from the second conserved V-encoded cysteine to the conserved J-encoded phenylalanine. The earlier analysis of about 530 of the donors excluded any sequence lacking an unambiguous match to a single V gene segment. An earlier analysis of a few hundred of the donors called V segments functional above 56.7% productive rearrangements and segregating when the between-donor standard deviation exceeded 5%. A statistical classification framework was developed to diagnose cytomegalovirus status using the catalog of TCR beta chain sequences. V and J gene assignment, in a later analysis, came from comparing TCR nucleotide sequences with IMGT/GENE-DB human TR gene sequences. A later analysis assigned CDR3 sequences and most-parsimonious VDJ recombination scenarios with the TCRdist pipeline. In a later analysis, every TCR beta chain was defined by the combination of its CDR3 amino acid sequence and its V-gene family, and reads without a unique V-gene family were dropped. A later analysis removed 500 to 600 highly shared, low-generation-probability nucleotide sequences to deal with suspected cross-contamination and a sequencing artifact. In a later analysis, a clonal expansion index for each public chain was calculated from normalized within-repertoire ranks of inferred template counts. In a later analysis, generation probabilities were computed using a VDJ recombination model fitted to out-of-frame rearrangements, and the results were checked against IGoR. In a later analysis, hypergeometric tests were used to score TCR-TCR, TCR-HLA and TCR-CMV co-occurrence, with a repertoire-size bias correction applied to TCR pairs. False discovery rates were estimated in a later analysis by permuting HLA or CMV assignments 20 times. A later analysis grouped co-occurring TCRs with DBSCAN, adding TCRdist sequence similarity when clustering within HLA-allele-positive subsets. Repertoires with fewer than 30,000 or more than 120,000 public chains, plus five repertoires with anomalous nucleotide sharing, were excluded from co-occurrence clustering. What TCRdb holds here is the immuneACCESS table cut down to in-frame rearrangements. Part of the clones is not present; checked against another copy, under half of the missing clones reflect an unresolved V gene, and the others are unexplained. V and J calls and clone size are copied from that table; D and trimming were computed from the DNA. The table for this sample shows more than 200,000 clones. The ten largest clones take up 0.75% to 1% of the sample.

The receptor chain draws on TRBV7-2 and TRBJ2-1; TRBD2 is a weak D gene call, 6 bases matching. The TCR sequence derives from a woman in her twenties or thirties in good health and CMV-seropositive. The source material was PBMCs. The CDR3 protein is CASSLELANEQFF. The DNA sequence reads TGTGCCAGCAGCTTAGAACTAGCTAATGAGCAGTTCTTC.